Listed below are T cell receptor beta chains from one sample, sequenced in a study of Tregs in tolerant kidney transplant recipients. The protocol was immunoSEQ multiplex PCR, while the TCRdb copy is restricted to in-frame clones and leaves out a portion. The table shows about 52,000 clones, with about 90% occurring only once. This specimen consisted of CD8+ T cells from blood (PBMCs), obtained 24 months after the transplant. These receptors were collected from a human patient who received a combined kidney and bone marrow transplant. Some T cells may arise from the graft donor. Each CDR3 is given with its conserved first and last residue. The D gene is left open where the match is weak. Size tells how often a clone was seen (once, few, many) or the class of an expanded clone, and some rows leave it out.

clone_size cdr3_length j_call v_call d_call cdr3_aa cdr3_nt
NA 12 TRBJ2-1 TRBV10-3 NA CAISEEYNEQFF TGTGCCATCAGTGAAGAGTACAATGAGCAGTTCTTC
NA 15 TRBJ2-7 TRBV7-2 NA CASSLASDSPYEQYF TGTGCCAGCAGCTTAGCATCAGACAGCCCCTACGAGCAGTACTTC
NA 12 TRBJ2-5 TRBV14 NA CASSQSGETQYF TGTGCCAGCAGCCAATCCGGAGAGACCCAGTACTTC
NA 14 TRBJ2-7 TRBV4-1 TRBD1 CASSQDPGGYEQYF TGCGCCAGCAGCCAAGATCCAGGGGGCTACGAGCAGTACTTC
NA 13 TRBJ2-7 TRBV19 TRBD1 CATSGTGGYEQYF TGTGCCACTTCCGGGACAGGGGGCTACGAGCAGTACTTC
once 17 TRBJ2-2 TRBV10-1 TRBD1 CASSGLSRDSYTGELFF TGCGCCAGCAGTGGGCTGAGTCGGGACAGCTACACCGGGGAGCTGTTTTTT
NA 16 TRBJ2-7 TRBV30 TRBD1 CAWSVLRTGGVYEQYF TGTGCCTGGAGTGTACTTAGGACAGGGGGGGTGTACGAGCAGTACTTC
NA 14 TRBJ2-5 TRBV13 TRBD1 CASSPRTGEETQYF TGTGCCAGCAGCCCTCGGACAGGGGAAGAGACCCAGTACTTC
NA 15 TRBJ2-1 TRBV7-2 TRBD2 CASSSLAGGGDEQFF TGTGCCAGCAGCTCCCTAGCGGGAGGGGGGGATGAGCAGTTCTTC
NA 15 TRBJ2-1 TRBV7-2 TRBD2 CASSRTSGPYNEQFF TGTGCCAGCAGTCGTACTAGCGGTCCTTACAATGAGCAGTTCTTC
NA 15 TRBJ1-3 TRBV6-5 NA CASSLWPNSGNTIYF TGTGCCAGCAGTTTGTGGCCGAACTCTGGAAACACCATATATTTT
NA 18 TRBJ1-4 TRBV6-1 NA CASSEWVAGAATNEKLFF TGTGCCAGCAGTGAGTGGGTGGCAGGGGCCGCGACTAATGAAAAACTGTTTTTT
NA 18 TRBJ1-2 TRBV4-1 TRBD1 CASSQRHRGLSPSSGYTF TGCGCCAGCAGCCAGAGACACAGGGGGCTCTCCCCATCTAGTGGCTACACCTTC
NA 14 TRBJ1-2 TRBV4-1 NA CASSHPDTTYGYTF TGCGCCAGCAGCCATCCGGACACAACCTATGGCTACACCTTC
NA 13 TRBJ1-3 TRBV25-1 TRBD1 CASRDRGGNTIYF TGTGCCAGCAGAGACAGGGGGGGAAACACCATATATTTT
NA 13 TRBJ1-2 TRBV9 NA CASSVGGVDGYTF TGTGCCAGCAGCGTAGGGGGGGTGGATGGCTACACCTTC
NA 12 TRBJ1-2 TRBV2 NA CASMGRGFGYTF TGTGCCAGCATGGGCAGGGGCTTTGGCTACACCTTC
NA 14 TRBJ1-6 TRBV9 NA CASSVEGEDSPLHF TGTGCCAGCAGCGTAGAAGGGGAAGATTCACCCCTCCACTTT
NA 21 TRBJ2-2 TRBV5-3 TRBD2 CARSMRQGTSGRAKDTGELFF TGTGCCAGAAGCATGAGGCAAGGGACTAGCGGGAGGGCTAAGGACACCGGGGAGCTGTTTTTT
NA 13 TRBJ2-2 TRBV6-1 NA CASSERGPGELFF TGTGCCAGCAGTGAAAGGGGTCCCGGGGAGCTGTTTTTT
NA 13 TRBJ1-5 TRBV15 NA CATGEGSNQPQHF TGTGCCACCGGAGAGGGAAGCAATCAGCCCCAGCATTTT
NA 14 TRBJ1-1 TRBV4-3 TRBD1 CASSEAGGPSEAFF TGCGCCAGCAGCGAAGCAGGGGGTCCTTCTGAAGCTTTCTTT
NA 15 TRBJ2-3 TRBV4-2 TRBD1 CASSQLTGGGDTQYF TGTGCCAGCAGCCAACTGACAGGGGGCGGGGATACGCAGTATTTT
NA 14 TRBJ2-5 TRBV27 NA CASSDRDSEETQYF TGTGCCAGCAGTGACCGGGACTCCGAAGAGACCCAGTACTTC
NA 14 TRBJ1-1 TRBV13 NA CASSLAQINTEAFF TGTGCCAGCAGCTTAGCCCAGATAAACACTGAAGCTTTCTTT
NA 15 TRBJ2-7 TRBV4-3 TRBD2 CASSQYSGGSYEQYF TGCGCCAGCAGCCAATATTCGGGGGGCTCCTACGAGCAGTACTTC
NA 16 TRBJ1-2 TRBV4-3 TRBD1 CASSHALGQELYGYTF TGCGCCAGCAGCCACGCGCTTGGACAGGAACTCTATGGCTACACCTTC
NA 14 TRBJ1-2 TRBV9 NA CASSTPGGLYGYTF TGTGCCAGCAGCACCCCGGGGGGGCTCTATGGCTACACCTTC
NA 17 TRBJ2-1 TRBV28 TRBD2 CASSLSTPGLGNNEQFF TGTGCCAGCAGTTTGTCCACACCGGGACTAGGTAACAATGAGCAGTTCTTC
NA 15 TRBJ2-7 TRBV13 TRBD2 CASSAGLAGAYEQYF TGTGCCAGCAGCGCGGGACTAGCGGGAGCCTACGAGCAGTACTTC
NA 16 TRBJ1-4 TRBV7-9 NA CASSFPETEANEKLFF TGTGCCAGCAGCTTTCCGGAGACAGAAGCTAATGAAAAACTGTTTTTT
NA 15 TRBJ2-7 TRBV4-3 TRBD2 CASSQDRSGRYEQYF TGCGCCAGCAGCCAAGATCGAAGCGGGAGATACGAGCAGTACTTC
NA 15 TRBJ2-7 TRBV5-1 TRBD1 CASSFTPTGDYEQYF TGCGCCAGCAGCTTTACCCCAACAGGGGACTACGAGCAGTACTTC
NA 14 TRBJ1-5 TRBV4-1 NA CASSQTSVNQPQHF TGCGCCAGCAGCCAAACCTCGGTCAATCAGCCCCAGCATTTT
NA 14 TRBJ2-7 TRBV9 NA CASSVDRNPYEQYF TGTGCCAGCAGCGTAGACAGGAACCCCTACGAGCAGTACTTC
NA 11 TRBJ1-2 TRBV20-1 TRBD1 CSARTGYGYTF TGCAGTGCCCGGACAGGGTATGGCTACACCTTC
NA 16 TRBJ2-4 TRBV5-6 TRBD2 CASSLGGGVAKNIQYF TGTGCCAGCAGCTTGGGGGGGGGTGTAGCCAAAAACATTCAGTACTTC
once 17 TRBJ1-6 TRBV4-2 NA CASSQEGSGVLISPLHF TGTGCCAGCAGCCAAGAGGGTTCGGGGGTATTAATTTCACCCCTCCACTTT
NA 13 TRBJ1-3 TRBV13 NA CASSPGAGNTIYF TGTGCCAGCAGCCCGGGGGCTGGAAACACCATATATTTT
NA 15 TRBJ2-5 TRBV28 TRBD1 CASSPTGGASLEQYF TGTGCCAGCAGCCCAACAGGGGGCGCTTCGCTTGAGCAGTACTTC
NA 15 TRBJ2-3 TRBV2 NA CASSETPFLADTQYF TGTGCCAGCAGTGAAACTCCGTTTTTGGCAGATACGCAGTATTTT
NA 17 TRBJ1-1 TRBV23-1 NA CASDIAKSQGMNTEAFF TGCGCCAGCGATATAGCAAAGTCTCAGGGGATGAACACTGAAGCTTTCTTT
NA 15 TRBJ2-3 TRBV7-8 NA CASSLGTPITDTQYF TGTGCCAGCAGCTTAGGCACCCCTATAACAGATACGCAGTATTTT
NA 15 TRBJ2-7 TRBV6-5 TRBD1 CASSSRDRATYEQYF TGTGCCAGCAGTTCCCGGGACAGAGCTACCTACGAGCAGTACTTC
NA 14 TRBJ2-1 TRBV19 TRBD2 CASSATSGLNEQFF TGTGCCAGTAGTGCCACTAGCGGACTAAATGAGCAGTTCTTC
NA 12 TRBJ1-3 TRBV19 NA CASTPGGNTIYF TGTGCCAGTACCCCAGGAGGAAACACCATATATTTT
NA 15 TRBJ2-7 TRBV4-1 NA CASSQVASSTYEQYF TGCGCCAGCAGCCAAGTGGCTAGCTCTACCTACGAGCAGTACTTC
NA 15 TRBJ1-2 TRBV4-3 TRBD1 CASSQQDRGNYGYTF TGCGCCAGCAGCCAACAGGACAGGGGGAACTATGGCTACACCTTC
NA 15 TRBJ2-7 TRBV10-2 TRBD2 CASSRSREGTYEQYF TGCGCCAGCAGTCGCTCCCGGGAGGGGACCTACGAGCAGTACTTC
NA 15 TRBJ1-5 TRBV28 TRBD1 CASRPEGATNQPQHF TGTGCCAGCAGACCCGAGGGGGCGACGAATCAGCCCCAGCATTTT
NA 15 TRBJ1-2 TRBV27 NA CASSFGGRGYYGYTF TGTGCCAGCAGTTTTGGAGGGAGGGGGTACTATGGCTACACCTTC
NA 17 TRBJ2-5 TRBV11-2 NA CASSLESGTPPLVTQYF TGTGCCAGCAGCTTAGAGTCCGGGACACCACCGCTCGTGACCCAGTACTTC
NA 17 TRBJ2-7 TRBV27 TRBD2 CASRPTFGGGTSYEQYF TGTGCCAGCAGGCCTACATTCGGGGGGGGGACCTCCTACGAGCAGTACTTC
NA 14 TRBJ2-7 TRBV9 NA CASSGGTATDEQYF TGTGCCAGCAGCGGGGGGACTGCGACCGACGAGCAGTACTTC
NA 13 TRBJ1-1 TRBV30 NA CAWSVGGNTEAFF TGTGCCTGGAGTGTGGGGGGGAACACTGAAGCTTTCTTT
NA 16 TRBJ2-1 TRBV11-1 NA CASSPGGEIPYNEQFF TGTGCCAGCAGCCCAGGAGGGGAGATCCCCTACAATGAGCAGTTCTTC